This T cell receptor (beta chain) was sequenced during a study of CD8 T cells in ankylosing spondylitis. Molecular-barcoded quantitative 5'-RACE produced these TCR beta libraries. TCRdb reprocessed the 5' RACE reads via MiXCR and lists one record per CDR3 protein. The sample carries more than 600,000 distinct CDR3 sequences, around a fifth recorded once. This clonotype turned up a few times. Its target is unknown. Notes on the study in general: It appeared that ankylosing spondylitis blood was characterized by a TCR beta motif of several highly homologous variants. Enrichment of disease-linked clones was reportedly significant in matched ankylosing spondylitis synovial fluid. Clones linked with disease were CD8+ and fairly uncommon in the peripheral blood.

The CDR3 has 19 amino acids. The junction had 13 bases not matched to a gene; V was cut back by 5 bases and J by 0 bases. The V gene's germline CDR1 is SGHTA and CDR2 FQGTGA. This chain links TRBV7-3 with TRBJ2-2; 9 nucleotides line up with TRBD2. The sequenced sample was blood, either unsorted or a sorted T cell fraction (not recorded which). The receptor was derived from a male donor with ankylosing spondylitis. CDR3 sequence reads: CASSPKWLAGPSNTGELFF. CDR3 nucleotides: TGTGCCAGCAGCCCAAAGTGGCTAGCGGGGCCCTCGAACACCGGGGAGCTGTTTTTT.